This is a list of T cell receptor beta chains from one sample in a study of blood T cell repertoires in COVID-19. Method: immunoSEQ multiplex PCR; TCRdb's copy keeps in-frame clones and lacks some. The top ten clones hold around 6.7% of a sample with 70,000 to 80,000 clones, around 90% of them seen once. Input material: peripheral blood. Source of these receptors: a woman aged 45-60 years with acute or convalescent COVID-19. CDR3s include the opening cysteine and the closing phenylalanine or tryptophan. Fields, in order: clone size, J gene, V gene, D gene, CDR3 protein, CDR3 DNA. A D gene is named only where the DNA matches it firmly. Size is stated for part of the rows, as once, few or many counts, or as a class when the clone is expanded.

clone_size: -
j_call: TRBJ1-5
v_call: TRBV28
d_call: TRBD1
cdr3_aa: CASSFPRPGQDRQPQHF
cdr3_nt: TGTGCCAGCAGTTTTCCGAGACCGGGACAGGATCGACAGCCCCAGCATTTT

clone_size: -
j_call: TRBJ2-1
v_call: TRBV29-1
d_call: -
cdr3_aa: CSVVDLLGASNEQFF
cdr3_nt: TGCAGCGTTGTCGACTTGTTGGGGGCGTCGAATGAGCAGTTCTTC

clone_size: few
j_call: TRBJ2-6
v_call: TRBV27
d_call: -
cdr3_aa: CASSVGALGANVLTF
cdr3_nt: TGTGCCAGCAGTGTGGGGGCGCTTGGGGCCAACGTCCTGACTTTC

clone_size: -
j_call: TRBJ1-3
v_call: TRBV7-9
d_call: TRBD1
cdr3_aa: CASSFDRAAGNTIYF
cdr3_nt: TGTGCCAGCAGCTTTGACAGGGCGGCTGGAAACACCATATATTTT

clone_size: -
j_call: TRBJ2-7
v_call: TRBV7-2
d_call: -
cdr3_aa: CASSHQASYEQYF
cdr3_nt: TGTGCCAGCAGCCACCAGGCCTCCTACGAGCAGTACTTC

clone_size: -
j_call: TRBJ2-7
v_call: TRBV10-3
d_call: TRBD2
cdr3_aa: CAITSGTHYEQYF
cdr3_nt: TGTGCCATCACCAGCGGGACGCACTACGAGCAGTACTTC

clone_size: -
j_call: TRBJ1-2
v_call: TRBV5-1
d_call: TRBD1
cdr3_aa: CASSLGPGGLYGYTF
cdr3_nt: TGCGCCAGCAGCTTGGGCCCAGGGGGCCTCTATGGCTACACCTTC

clone_size: -
j_call: TRBJ2-1
v_call: TRBV6-1
d_call: TRBD2
cdr3_aa: CASSEAGGSGSFNEQFF
cdr3_nt: TGTGCCAGCAGTGAAGCCGGCGGTAGCGGGAGTTTTAATGAGCAGTTCTTC

clone_size: -
j_call: TRBJ1-2
v_call: TRBV21-1
d_call: -
cdr3_aa: CASSNSVPEGYGYTF
cdr3_nt: TGTGCCAGCAGCAACTCGGTCCCGGAGGGTTATGGCTACACCTTC

clone_size: -
j_call: TRBJ2-3
v_call: TRBV11-2
d_call: -
cdr3_aa: CASRFAADTQYF
cdr3_nt: TGTGCCAGCAGATTTGCGGCAGATACGCAGTATTTT

clone_size: -
j_call: TRBJ2-7
v_call: TRBV7-9
d_call: -
cdr3_aa: CASVSYREREQYF
cdr3_nt: TGTGCCAGCGTTAGCTACAGGGAGCGCGAGCAGTACTTC

clone_size: -
j_call: TRBJ1-5
v_call: TRBV7-9
d_call: TRBD1
cdr3_aa: CASRPDRAVPPNQPQHF
cdr3_nt: TGTGCCAGCAGGCCTGACAGGGCCGTACCCCCGAATCAGCCCCAGCATTTT

clone_size: -
j_call: TRBJ1-6
v_call: TRBV6-5
d_call: TRBD1
cdr3_aa: CASIQGQYNSPLHF
cdr3_nt: TGTGCCAGCATCCAGGGACAGTATAATTCACCCCTCCACTTT

clone_size: -
j_call: TRBJ1-5
v_call: TRBV2
d_call: -
cdr3_aa: CASSVDSLQPQHF
cdr3_nt: TGTGCCAGCAGTGTGGACAGCCTACAGCCCCAGCATTTT

clone_size: -
j_call: TRBJ1-6
v_call: TRBV7-2
d_call: -
cdr3_aa: CASSPSGIQALHF
cdr3_nt: TGTGCCAGCAGCCCCTCGGGAATTCAGGCCCTCCACTTT

clone_size: -
j_call: TRBJ2-5
v_call: TRBV4-2
d_call: TRBD2
cdr3_aa: CASSPAGERGGGETQYF
cdr3_nt: TGTGCCAGCAGCCCCGCGGGGGAGCGGGGGGGAGGTGAGACCCAGTACTTC

clone_size: -
j_call: TRBJ2-2
v_call: TRBV5-1
d_call: TRBD1
cdr3_aa: CASSSVLGTGSTGELFF
cdr3_nt: TGCGCCAGCAGCTCGGTATTGGGGACAGGTTCCACCGGGGAGCTGTTTTTT

clone_size: -
j_call: TRBJ1-5
v_call: TRBV2
d_call: -
cdr3_aa: CASSERGARDQPQHF
cdr3_nt: TGTGCCAGCAGTGAACGGGGGGCAAGAGATCAGCCCCAGCATTTT

clone_size: -
j_call: TRBJ1-5
v_call: TRBV12-3/TRBV12-4
d_call: -
cdr3_aa: CASRGGGPQHF
cdr3_nt: TGTGCCAGCAGGGGTGGAGGGCCCCAGCATTTT

clone_size: -
j_call: TRBJ1-1
v_call: TRBV5-1
d_call: TRBD1
cdr3_aa: CASSLGQGITEAFF
cdr3_nt: TGCGCCAGCAGCTTGGGACAGGGGATCACTGAAGCTTTCTTT

clone_size: -
j_call: TRBJ1-5
v_call: TRBV5-1
d_call: TRBD1
cdr3_aa: CASSPGTGHGQPQHF
cdr3_nt: TGCGCCAGCAGCCCCGGGACAGGGCACGGTCAGCCCCAGCATTTT

clone_size: -
j_call: TRBJ2-3
v_call: TRBV5-4
d_call: TRBD1
cdr3_aa: CASSRDSSTDTQYF
cdr3_nt: TGTGCCAGCAGCAGGGACAGCTCCACAGATACGCAGTATTTT

clone_size: -
j_call: TRBJ1-2
v_call: TRBV19
d_call: -
cdr3_aa: CASSHQGLNYGYTF
cdr3_nt: TGTGCCAGTAGTCACCAGGGACTCAACTATGGCTACACCTTC

clone_size: -
j_call: TRBJ2-2
v_call: TRBV28
d_call: -
cdr3_aa: CASSTPGLTGELFF
cdr3_nt: TGTGCCAGCAGTACCCCAGGGCTCACCGGGGAGCTGTTTTTT

clone_size: once
j_call: TRBJ2-1
v_call: TRBV14
d_call: -
cdr3_aa: CASSQESESSYNEQFF
cdr3_nt: TGTGCCAGCAGCCAAGAATCGGAGAGCTCCTACAATGAGCAGTTCTTC

clone_size: -
j_call: TRBJ1-2
v_call: TRBV28
d_call: TRBD1
cdr3_aa: CASRESGQGPVSGYTF
cdr3_nt: TGTGCCAGCAGAGAATCCGGACAGGGGCCCGTTTCTGGCTACACCTTC

clone_size: -
j_call: TRBJ2-1
v_call: TRBV27
d_call: TRBD2
cdr3_aa: CASRITSGRASEQFF
cdr3_nt: TGTGCCAGCAGGATAACTAGCGGGAGGGCCTCTGAGCAGTTCTTC

clone_size: -
j_call: TRBJ2-1
v_call: TRBV5-4
d_call: -
cdr3_aa: CASSLGGSSYNEQFF
cdr3_nt: TGTGCCAGCAGCTTAGGAGGAAGCTCCTACAATGAGCAGTTCTTC

clone_size: -
j_call: TRBJ2-1
v_call: TRBV18
d_call: TRBD1
cdr3_aa: CASSAHGTGGNEQFF
cdr3_nt: TGTGCCAGCTCGGCCCATGGGACAGGGGGAAATGAGCAGTTCTTC

clone_size: -
j_call: TRBJ1-5
v_call: TRBV6-5
d_call: -
cdr3_aa: CASSYSWQGNQPQHF
cdr3_nt: TGTGCCAGCAGTTACTCGTGGCAGGGGAATCAGCCCCAGCATTTT

clone_size: medium-sized
j_call: TRBJ1-4
v_call: TRBV5-6
d_call: -
cdr3_aa: CASSLLATNEKLFF
cdr3_nt: TGTGCCAGCAGCTTGTTAGCAACTAATGAAAAACTGTTTTTT

clone_size: -
j_call: TRBJ1-4
v_call: TRBV5-6
d_call: -
cdr3_aa: CASSLLKENEKLFF
cdr3_nt: TGTGCCAGCAGCTTGTTAAAGGAGAATGAAAAACTGTTTTTT

clone_size: -
j_call: TRBJ2-7
v_call: TRBV7-2
d_call: -
cdr3_aa: CASSFGGRGYEQYF
cdr3_nt: TGTGCCAGCAGCTTTGGTGGGAGAGGGTACGAGCAGTACTTC

clone_size: -
j_call: TRBJ1-1
v_call: TRBV5-1
d_call: -
cdr3_aa: CASTAQGTNTEAFF
cdr3_nt: TGCGCCAGCACCGCCCAGGGGACCAACACTGAAGCTTTCTTT